This passage covers 26 T cell receptor beta chains from one sample sequenced in a study of shared clonotypes between healthy human individuals. The assay was immunoSEQ multiplex PCR, and TCRdb's table has in-frame clones only and misses some. The table has about 330,000 clones, about nine tenths seen once. Sequenced: memory CD8+ T cells sorted from blood. Subset specified: CD45RO+ cells pooled with CCR7-negative TemRA cells. These receptor sequences come from a man younger than 35 in good health.

The genes are TRBV10-3 and TRBJ1-2; weak D call: TRBD1 (5 bases). Trimming removed 0 bases at V and 5 bases at J, with 13 bases between. The V gene's germline CDR1 is ENHRY and CDR2 SYGVKD. The CDR3 contains 15 residues. In nucleotides, the CDR3 is TGTGCCATCAGTGAGTCGGGGGATATCCGGTATGGCTACACCTTC. This translates into CAISESGDIRYGYTF.

This clone was counted a single time. The V gene is TRBV6-5, the J gene TRBJ1-2; D may be TRBD1 (5 bases). The V end was cut by 7 bases, the J end by 3 bases, with 18 bases between. The CDR3 totals 15 residues. Germline CDR1 and CDR2: MNHEY and SVGAGI. CDR3 bases: TGTGCCAGCACTAACCCCAGGGATGGTGACTATGGCTACACCTTC. Translated: CASTNPRDGDYGYTF.

About this clone itself: Other DNA sequences within the sample encode an identical CDR3. The CDR3 DNA reads as TGTGCCAGCAGTTTATCATCCGGGTACGAGCAGTACTTC. Its protein is CASSLSSGYEQYF. V gene TRBV27 combines with J gene TRBJ2-7; D remains unclear. Per germline, CDR1 MNHEY and CDR2 SMNVEV (reference sequence). The length of the CDR3 is 13 residues. With 0 bases removed from V and 4 bases from J, the gap between germline ends came to 7 bases.

The genes are TRBV5-1 and TRBJ1-1; D gene uncertain. The germline V gene has CDR1 SGHRS and CDR2 YFSETQ. Trimming took 2 bases from V and 0 from J, leaving 11 bases between them. This CDR3 contains 15 residues. CDR3 bases: TGCGCCAGCAGCTTTTTGCCGGGGTTGAACACTGAAGCTTTCTTT. Amino acids: CASSFLPGLNTEAFF.

V gene TRBV5-1 combines with J gene TRBJ2-5; no clear D. Germline CDR1 is SGHRS and CDR2 is YFSETQ. The ends were cut back, 3 bases at V and 2 bases at J, with 17 bases in the middle. CDR3 length: 16 amino acids. CDR3 nucleotides: TGCGCCAGCAGCTATCCTCTGGCAGAAAAACAAGAGACCCAGTACTTC. Residues: CASSYPLAEKQETQYF.

The chain couples TRBV28 to TRBJ2-5, with 7 bases aligning to TRBD2. There are 15 residues in the CDR3. Germline lookup yields CDR1 MDHEN and CDR2 SYDVKM. With V trimmed by 5 bases and J by 1 base, 7 bases remained unmatched. For the CDR3, the DNA is TGTGCCAGCAGTCGGGGGGAGGGCCTCCAAGAGACCCAGTACTTC. Protein: CASSRGEGLQETQYF.

This chain connects TRBV5-6 to TRBJ2-2; tentative D call: TRBD1 (6 bases). The CDR3 spans 14 residues. Germline V CDR1 and CDR2: SGHDT, YYEEEE. V was clipped by 4 bases and J by 7 bases, with 14 bases between them. The chain's CDR3 is CASSLGHYDGELFF. The CDR3 nucleotides are TGTGCCAGCAGCCTGGGACATTATGACGGGGAGCTGTTTTTT.

V is TRBV13 and J is TRBJ2-1; TRBD2 matches at 10 bases. Germline CDR1 is PRHDT and CDR2 is FYEKMQ (reference sequence). V lost 1 base, J lost 6 bases, and 3 bases stayed unmatched. The CDR3 is 15 amino acids. The CDR3 spells CASSLEAGGTNEQFF. In DNA, the CDR3 is TGTGCCAGCAGCTTAGAAGCGGGGGGGACCAATGAGCAGTTCTTC.

The CDR3 DNA reads as TGCGCCAGCTCGGGACAAGACTACGAGCAGTACTTC. Amino acids: CASSGQDYEQYF. The V call is TRBV4-1, the J call TRBJ2-7; tentatively, D is TRBD1 (6 bases). The germline V gene encodes CDR1 MGHRA and CDR2 YSYEKL. Trimming left V 8 bases short and J 3 bases short, with 11 bases between. The CDR3 runs 12 residues.

The chain couples TRBV29-1 to TRBJ2-7; TRBD1 aligns across 7 bases. The CDR3 covers 12 residues. Germline V gives CDR1 SQVTM, CDR2 ANQGSEA. The V and J ends lost 5 bases and 3 bases, in that order; junction bases with no gene match: 4. This CDR3 reads CSVWGQNYEQYF. For the CDR3, the DNA is TGCAGCGTTTGGGGACAGAACTACGAGCAGTACTTC.

The chain joins TRBV23-1 to TRBJ2-7; D may match TRBD1 or TRBD2 (5 bases each). TRBV23-1 qualifies as an ORF whose function is uncertain. The CDR3 is 14 residues long. The V and J ends lost 2 bases and 2 bases respectively, with 10 bases between them. Here the CDR3 DNA reads TGCGCCAGCAGTCAAGGGACGGCCACCTACGAGCAGTACTTC. Translated, it gives CASSQGTATYEQYF.

This chain uses TRBV6-6 with TRBJ2-1; D is perhaps TRBD1 or TRBD2 (5 bases each). Germline CDR1 MNHNY, CDR2 SVGAGI (reference sequence). With 5 bases removed from V and 5 bases from J, the gap between germline ends came to 13 bases. This CDR3 comprises 14 residues. The CDR3 bases are TGTGCCAGCAGTGGGACGGGATCTCACAATGAGCAGTTCTTC. This translates into CASSGTGSHNEQFF.

The chain has TRBV4-1 and TRBJ2-5; D is ambiguous. Trimming left V 2 bases short and J 5 bases short, with 18 bases between. The CDR3 totals 16 residues. The V gene's germline CDR1 is MGHRA and CDR2 YSYEKL. In DNA, the CDR3 is TGCGCCAGCAGCCAACCCCCATCAGACCTGAGGGAGACCCAGTACTTC. This translates into CASSQPPSDLRETQYF.

To note about this clone: The identical CDR3 is also encoded by other nucleotide sequences in the sample. The chain has TRBV2 and TRBJ1-2; no clear D. Germline assignment: CDR1 SNHLY and CDR2 FYNNEI. The CDR3 consists of 13 residues. With 4 bases removed from V and 2 bases from J, the gap between germline ends came to 8 bases. DNA for the CDR3: TGTGCCAGCAGTGGTGGCGAGAACTATGGCTACACCTTC. Protein sequence: CASSGGENYGYTF.

Comment on this clone: Within the sample, other DNA sequences also encode this same CDR3. The V and J genes are TRBV2 and TRBJ2-5, with D unresolved. V shed 9 bases and J shed 5 bases, with 7 bases lying between them. CDR1 and CDR2 from the germline V gene are SNHLY and FYNNEI. The CDR3 sequence is 10 residues long. This CDR3 is CASRGETQYF. The CDR3, as DNA: TGTGCCAGTCGTGGCGAGACCCAGTACTTC. The whole variable domain, filled in from reference TRBV2 and TRBJ2-5, reads EPEVTQTPSHQVTQMGQEVILRCVPISNHLYFYWYRQILGQKVEFLVSFYNNEISEKSEIFDDQFSVERPDGSNFTLKIRSTKLEDSAMYFCASRGETQYFGPGTRLLVL.

The genes are TRBV7-8 and TRBJ2-3, with D tentatively TRBD1 or TRBD2 (5 bases each). Germline V gene data show CDR1 as SGHVS and CDR2 as FQNEAQ. This CDR3 has 15 amino acids. Trimming took off 2 bases at V and 1 base at J, with 10 bases between the two ends. The CDR3 DNA reads TGTGCCAGCAGCTTATCGTTGGGGGGCACAGATACGCAGTATTTT. Amino acids: CASSLSLGGTDTQYF.

The rearrangement uses TRBV28 and TRBJ2-7; TRBD1 might be the D (5 bases). Germline V gene lookup returns CDR1 MDHEN and CDR2 SYDVKM. The CDR3 is 14 residues long. Trimming removed 2 bases from V and 2 bases from J, with 10 bases in between. CDR3 residues: CASSLGAGPYEQYF. In DNA, the CDR3 is TGTGCCAGCAGTTTAGGGGCCGGCCCCTACGAGCAGTACTTC.

The chain is built from TRBV10-1 and TRBJ2-7; D gene unclear. V shed 3 bases and J shed 2 bases, with 11 bases lying between them. Germline V gene sequence: CDR1 WNHNN, CDR2 SYGVQD (reference sequence). The CDR3 loop spans 14 amino acids. The CDR3 DNA sequence: TGCGCCAGCAGTGACGGCCCGGAGCCCTACGAGCAGTACTTC. Its translation is CASSDGPEPYEQYF.

The chain is built from TRBV7-9 and TRBJ1-6; D is unclear. From germline, CDR1 is SEHNR and CDR2 FQNEAQ (reference sequence). Trimming removed 1 base at V and 7 bases at J, with 17 bases between. The CDR3 contains 17 residues. CDR3 DNA sequence: TGTGCCAGCAGCTTAGTTCCCCGGTACCTGAGGAATTCACCCCTCCACTTT. Its protein product is CASSLVPRYLRNSPLHF.

This clone has just a few counts. The chain joins TRBV9 to TRBJ2-2; 8 positions match TRBD1. Germline loops: CDR1 SGDLS, CDR2 YYNGEE. The CDR3 is 15 amino acids. The V gene end was trimmed by 3 bases and the J gene end by 5 bases; junction bases not matched to a gene: 6. CDR3 DNA: TGTGCCAGCAGCGAATCGACAGGGGCTACCGGGGAGCTGTTTTTT. Amino acids: CASSESTGATGELFF. Using reference TRBV9 and TRBJ2-2 for the parts outside the CDR3, the full variable domain is DSGVTQTPKHLITATGQRVTLRCSPRSGDLSVYWYQQSLDQGLQFLIQYYNGEERAKGNILERFSAQQFPDLHSELNLSSLELGDSALYFCASSESTGATGELFFGEGSRLTVL.

V usage is TRBV9 and J usage is TRBJ1-2, with TRBD1 as a possible D gene (5 bases). Germline V gene sequence: CDR1 SGDLS, CDR2 YYNGEE. Trimming left V 3 bases short and J 9 bases short, with 33 bases between. The CDR3 is 19 residues long. The CDR3 protein is CASSAGTTARLRRYLRYTF. DNA of the CDR3: TGTGCCAGCAGCGCCGGGACCACGGCGCGCCTAAGACGTTATCTTCGCTACACCTTC. Variable domain in full (rest from reference TRBV9 and TRBJ1-2): DSGVTQTPKHLITATGQRVTLRCSPRSGDLSVYWYQQSLDQGLQFLIQYYNGEERAKGNILERFSAQQFPDLHSELNLSSLELGDSALYFCASSAGTTARLRRYLRYTFGSGTRLTVV.

The chain carries TRBV7-9 and TRBJ2-5; D is uncertain. The V and J ends lost 1 base and 3 bases respectively, with 6 bases between them. The CDR3 consists of 13 residues. From germline, CDR1 is SEHNR and CDR2 FQNEAQ (reference sequence). The CDR3 coding sequence is TGTGCCAGCAGCTTAGTCCCAGAAGAGACCCAGTACTTC. Translating it yields CASSLVPEETQYF.

The chain carries TRBV29-1 and TRBJ2-7; 12 bases map to TRBD2. This CDR3 has 13 amino acids. Per the germline V gene, CDR1 is SQVTM and CDR2 is ANQGSEA. J was trimmed by 2 bases and V by 4 bases; bases with no gene match: 0. CDR3 sequence reads: CSVGLAGAYEQYF. DNA of the CDR3: TGCAGCGTTGGACTAGCGGGAGCCTACGAGCAGTACTTC.

This clone has just a few counts. The chain employs TRBV9 and TRBJ2-7; D gene unclear. Looked up from germline, CDR1 is SGDLS and CDR2 is YYNGEE. The CDR3 runs 12 residues. Trimming cost V 4 bases and J 4 bases, with 9 bases left between them. This CDR3 is CASSSDGYEQYF. For the CDR3, the DNA is TGTGCCAGCAGCTCAGACGGATACGAGCAGTACTTC.

Details on this clone: Other DNA sequences in this specimen translate into the identical CDR3. The CDR3 DNA reads TGTGCCTGGAGCCCAGGACAGGGCTACGAGCAGTACTTC. It encodes CAWSPGQGYEQYF. The chain recombines TRBV30 with TRBJ2-7; 8 positions match TRBD1. The CDR3 runs 13 residues. Looked up from germline, CDR1 is GTSNPN and CDR2 is SVGIG (reference sequence). V shed 3 bases and J 3 bases; nucleotides not matched to a gene: 4.

J is TRBJ1-3 and V is TRBV28, with 8 bases aligning to TRBD1. The trim removed 6 bases at V and 5 bases at J, leaving 9 bases unmatched. CDR3 length equals 15 residues. Per germline, CDR1 MDHEN and CDR2 SYDVKM. The CDR3 DNA follows: TGTGCCAGCAGGACAGGGGATAAAGGGAGAAACACCATATATTTT. Its protein product is CASRTGDKGRNTIYF.